These 27 T cell receptor beta chains originate from one sample sequenced in a study of shared clonotypes between healthy human individuals. Clones were read by immunoSEQ multiplex PCR, and TCRdb kept only the in-frame ones, dropping some. The data contain 2 million to 2.5 million clones, 85% to 95% of them singletons. The sample consisted of naive CD4+ T cells sorted from blood. Subset meaning: CD45RA+ positively selected. These receptors were obtained from a man between 18 and 35 years old in good health.

CDR3 protein: CAWSANRLGGYEQYF. CDR3 coding DNA: TGTGCCTGGAGTGCCAATAGGCTCGGGGGCTACGAGCAGTACTTC. This chain connects TRBV30 to TRBJ2-7; D might be TRBD2 (6 bases). The CDR3 runs to 15 residues. Trimming pared 1 base from V and 3 bases from J, leaving 16 bases between. CDR1 is GTSNPN, CDR2 SVGIG, per germline (reference sequence).

The genes are TRBV2 and TRBJ1-4; D remains ambiguous. Trimming cost V 2 bases and J 8 bases, with 15 bases left between them. CDR3 size: 15 residues. CDR1 and CDR2 (germline): SNHLY, FYNNEI. The CDR3 DNA reads TGTGCCAGCAGTGAAAGAGGATTCCCGCCGGAAAAACTGTTTTTT. Translating gives CASSERGFPPEKLFF.

J is TRBJ2-2 and V is TRBV30; 9 positions match TRBD1. Germline trimming cut 5 bases from V and 4 bases from J; bases unmatched to any gene: 8. The CDR3 spans 15 residues. CDR1 and CDR2 (germline): GTSNPN, SVGIG (reference sequence). In DNA, the CDR3 is TGTGCCTGGGACCAGAACAGGGGGCTCACCGGGGAGCTGTTTTTT. This sequence encodes CAWDQNRGLTGELFF.

The CDR3 protein is CASSLSPGSLGTGELFF. In DNA form, the CDR3 reads TGTGCCAGCAGTTTATCGCCGGGGTCCCTTGGGACCGGGGAGCTGTTTTTT. J is TRBJ2-2 and V is TRBV27; D possibly corresponds to TRBD2 (5 bases). The CDR3 loop spans 17 amino acids. The V gene lost 0 bases and the J gene lost 5 bases, with 16 bases spanning the gap. CDR1 and CDR2 (germline): MNHEY, SMNVEV (reference sequence).

This chain connects TRBV5-8 to TRBJ1-2; no clear D gene. The CDR3 is made up of 12 amino acids. Germline V gene data show CDR1 as SGHTS and CDR2 as YDEGEE. Trimming shortened V by 6 bases and J by 10 bases, and 16 bases separated the two germline ends. CDR3 nucleotide sequence: TGTGCCAGCACGTTCTTGTTGATGGACTACACCTTC. Translated: CASTFLLMDYTF.

The chain joins TRBV20-1 to TRBJ2-7, with D tentatively TRBD2 (6 bases). CDR3 length equals 11 residues. Looked up from germline, CDR1 is DFQATT and CDR2 is SNEGSKA (reference sequence). The CDR3 is CSIRLVNEQYF. Here the CDR3 DNA reads TGCAGCATTAGACTAGTGAACGAGCAGTACTTC.

This rearrangement joins TRBV6-5 to TRBJ2-1, with D perhaps TRBD2 (5 bases). CDR1 MNHEY and CDR2 SVGAGI come from the germline V gene. V gave up 5 bases and J gave up 8 bases, with 19 bases separating them. The CDR3 totals 15 residues. The CDR3 spells CASSLKLETYDEQFF. The CDR3 region has the DNA TGTGCCAGCAGTCTCAAACTAGAAACTTACGATGAGCAGTTCTTC.

The V and J genes are TRBV29-1 and TRBJ2-7; a weak D match, TRBD1 (6 bases). The germline V and J ends were trimmed by 4 bases and 6 bases, with 16 bases remaining between them. This CDR3 comprises 13 residues. Per germline, CDR1 SQVTM and CDR2 ANQGSEA. Here the CDR3 DNA reads TGCAGCGTTGGGGCGGACAGCTGGCGCGAGCAGTACTTC. Encoded protein: CSVGADSWREQYF.

This clone came up once. This chain links TRBV29-1 with TRBJ2-7, with D perhaps TRBD1 (6 bases). V was trimmed by 7 bases and J by 3 bases, leaving 10 bases between them. The CDR3 contains 11 residues. Germline lookup yields CDR1 SQVTM and CDR2 ANQGSEA. CDR3 nucleotides: TGCAGCGGCGGACAGATCTACGAGCAGTACTTC. Translation: CSGGQIYEQYF.

The J gene is TRBJ2-7, the V gene TRBV6-6; TRBD1 matches at 9 bases. Germline lookup yields CDR1 MNHNY and CDR2 SVGAGI (reference sequence). Trimming cost V 7 bases and J 4 bases; bases outside gene matches: 11. The CDR3 spans 15 residues. The CDR3 region is CASTQSGTGYYEQYF. The CDR3 DNA sequence: TGTGCCAGCACCCAATCCGGGACAGGGTATTACGAGCAGTACTTC.

V gene TRBV30 combines with J gene TRBJ1-5; the D is unclear. Germline CDR1 GTSNPN, CDR2 SVGIG (reference sequence). The CDR3 spans 14 residues. V lost 4 bases and J 2 bases, leaving 12 bases between the germline ends. The CDR3 DNA reads TGTGCCTGGAATTGGAAGGGTGGCAATCAGCCCCAGCATTTT. Its translation is CAWNWKGGNQPQHF.

The rearrangement joins TRBV5-4 to TRBJ2-3; D remains unclear. The CDR3 covers 13 residues. Trimming removed 4 bases at V and 6 bases at J, with 12 bases between. Germline V gene lookup returns CDR1 SGHNT and CDR2 YYREEE (reference sequence). CDR3 nucleotide sequence: TGTGCCAGCAGCCAACCCGGTCGGGATACGCAGTATTTT. Translation gives CASSQPGRDTQYF.

The gene calls are TRBV6-1 and TRBJ2-2; D is ambiguous. Germline CDR1 reads MNHNS; CDR2 reads SASEGT. Trimming shortened V by 3 bases and J by 6 bases, and 8 bases separated the two germline ends. The CDR3 extends over 13 amino acids. The CDR3 is CASSDTWPGELFF. The CDR3 DNA reads as TGTGCCAGCAGTGATACTTGGCCCGGGGAGCTGTTTTTT.

The chain is built from TRBV7-6 and TRBJ1-6; weak D call: TRBD1 (6 bases). The V gene's germline CDR1 is SGHVS and CDR2 FNYEAQ. Deletions cut 5 bases from V and 2 bases from J, with 13 bases between. This CDR3 contains 16 residues. This CDR3 reads CASSANRATYNSPLHF. DNA for the CDR3: TGTGCCAGCAGCGCAAACAGGGCTACCTATAATTCACCCCTCCACTTT. Based on the CDR3 plus reference TRBV7-6 and TRBJ1-6, the full variable domain is GAGVSQSPRYKVTKRGQDVALRCDPISGHVSLYWYRQALGQGPEFLTYFNYEAQQDKSGLPNDRFSAERPEGSISTLTIQRTEQRDSAMYRCASSANRATYNSPLHFGNGTRLTVT.

The rearrangement uses TRBV28 and TRBJ1-2; D unresolved. Germline V lookup: CDR1 MDHEN, CDR2 SYDVKM. This CDR3 comprises 12 residues. Trimming took off 2 bases at V and 4 bases at J, with 5 bases between the two ends. The CDR3 DNA sequence: TGTGCCAGCAGTTTAGGCAGCTATGGCTACACCTTC. Amino acids: CASSLGSYGYTF.

Note on this clone: Additional DNA sequences in this sample encode the identical CDR3. The gene calls are TRBV18 and TRBJ1-5; possible D gene TRBD1, 6 bases. The germline CDR1 and CDR2 sequences are KGHSH and LQKENI. V gave up 5 bases and J gave up 4 bases, with 9 bases separating them. The CDR3 is 13 amino acids. CDR3 sequence: CASSKDRNQPQHF. DNA of the CDR3: TGTGCCAGCTCAAAGGACAGAAATCAGCCCCAGCATTTT.

The chain combines TRBV29-1 with TRBJ2-5; D might be TRBD2 (5 bases). Germline V CDR1 and CDR2: SQVTM, ANQGSEA. The CDR3 loop spans 14 amino acids. V was shortened by 3 bases and J by 5 bases, with 16 bases between the two germline ends. CDR3 in DNA: TGCAGCGTTGAGGCGTCGGCTAGCTTGGAGACCCAGTACTTC. Its protein is CSVEASASLETQYF. The full variable domain, with the rest looked up from reference TRBV29-1 and TRBJ2-5, is SAVISQKPSRDICQRGTSLTIQCQVDSQVTMMFWYRQQPGQSLTLIATANQGSEATYESGFVIDKFPISRPNLTFSTLTVSNMSPEDSSIYLCSVEASASLETQYFGPGTRLLVL.

The chain couples TRBV5-1 to TRBJ1-2; TRBD1 might be the D (6 bases). CDR1 SGHRS and CDR2 YFSETQ come from the germline V gene. V was shortened by 4 bases and J by 3 bases, with 13 bases between the two germline ends. This CDR3 region has 14 residues. The CDR3 loop is CASSVRGSDYGYTF. CDR3 DNA sequence: TGCGCCAGCAGCGTCAGGGGTAGTGACTATGGCTACACCTTC.

This rearrangement joins TRBV15 to TRBJ2-2, with a tentative D call TRBD2 (5 bases). This CDR3 region has 15 residues. Trimming removed 0 bases at V and 4 bases at J, with 9 bases between. Per the germline V gene, CDR1 is LNHNV and CDR2 is YYDKDF (reference sequence). The CDR3 coding sequence is TGTGCCACCAGCAGAGACGGGGTGGCCACCGGGGAGCTGTTTTTT. Protein sequence: CATSRDGVATGELFF.

CDR3 loop: CASSQQGAETEAFF. Written as DNA, the CDR3 is TGCGCCAGCAGCCAACAGGGGGCAGAGACTGAAGCTTTCTTT. The rearrangement uses TRBV5-1 and TRBJ1-1; 9 positions agree with TRBD1. Germline CDR1 reads SGHRS; CDR2 reads YFSETQ. V was pared by 4 bases and J by 5 bases, with 6 bases of the junction left unmatched. This CDR3 spans 14 amino acids.

This clone was picked up one time. This sequence joins TRBV7-2 and TRBJ2-1; 9 bases map to TRBD2. Trimming at V came to 5 bases and at J to 7 bases, leaving 15 bases not matched to a gene. Germline V gives CDR1 SGHTA, CDR2 FQGNSA. The CDR3 loop spans 17 amino acids. The CDR3: CASSPAGGGLAQNEQFF. In DNA form, the CDR3 reads TGTGCCAGCAGCCCAGCCGGGGGGGGACTAGCCCAGAATGAGCAGTTCTTC.

Concerning this clone itself: At the DNA level, this CDR3 is encoded by other sequences in the same sample as well. V and J are TRBV5-1 and TRBJ2-7; 9 bases are shared with TRBD1. CDR1 is SGHRS and CDR2 is YFSETQ in the germline V gene. CDR3 length equals 13 residues. Trimming cost V 2 bases and J 4 bases; bases outside gene matches: 1. DNA for the CDR3: TGCGCCAGCAGCTTAGGGACAGGGTACGAGCAGTACTTC. Translating gives CASSLGTGYEQYF.

The V gene is TRBV9, the J gene TRBJ2-5; 8 bases are a match to TRBD2. Germline V CDR1 and CDR2: SGDLS, YYNGEE. After removal of 0 bases from V and 7 bases from J, the junction contained 5 bases not matched to a gene. This CDR3 spans 14 amino acids. CDR3 coding DNA: TGTGCCAGCAGCGTAGAAGGACTAGCTGGGACCCAGTACTTC. This sequence encodes CASSVEGLAGTQYF. Complete variable domain (other parts from reference TRBV9 and TRBJ2-5): DSGVTQTPKHLITATGQRVTLRCSPRSGDLSVYWYQQSLDQGLQFLIQYYNGEERAKGNILERFSAQQFPDLHSELNLSSLELGDSALYFCASSVEGLAGTQYFGPGTRLLVL.

The gene calls are TRBV19 and TRBJ1-4; tentatively, D is TRBD1 (5 bases). The CDR3 has 16 amino acids. The ends were cut back, 1 base at V and 8 bases at J, with 17 bases in the middle. From germline, CDR1 is LNHDA and CDR2 SQIVND (reference sequence). CDR3 sequence reads: CASSIGFGRVEEKLFF. CDR3 nucleotides: TGTGCCAGTAGTATAGGGTTTGGCAGGGTGGAGGAAAAACTGTTTTTT.

The chain links TRBV7-2 to TRBJ2-3; TRBD2 aligns across 8 bases. Germline V gene lookup returns CDR1 SGHTA and CDR2 FQGNSA. Trimming removed 5 bases from V and 6 bases from J; junction bases left unmatched: 7. The CDR3 has 14 residues. CDR3 coding DNA: TGTGCCAGCAGCCGGACTAGCTTTTCGGATACGCAGTATTTT. Residues: CASSRTSFSDTQYF.

The rearrangement joins TRBV7-2 to TRBJ1-6; D remains unclear. V was clipped by 10 bases and J by 0 bases, with 19 bases between them. The length of the CDR3 is 17 residues. CDR1 is SGHTA, CDR2 FQGNSA, per germline. The CDR3 DNA reads TGTGCCATCCCCCTAGGAGGAGGGAGCTCCTATAATTCACCCCTCCACTTT. It is translated as CAIPLGGGSSYNSPLHF.

The chain joins TRBV7-9 to TRBJ2-2, with 10 bases that match TRBD1. CDR3 length: 16 residues. Trimming at V came to 5 bases and at J to 7 bases, leaving 10 bases not matched to a gene. Per germline, CDR1 SEHNR and CDR2 FQNEAQ (reference sequence). In DNA, the CDR3 is TGTGCCAGCAGCCTAAAGGGACAGGGGTCCCACGGGGAGCTGTTTTTT. This gives the protein CASSLKGQGSHGELFF.